This note documents a single TCR beta chain sequence. Its antigen is still unknown. The CDR3 is made up of 16 amino acids. Deletions cut 0 bases from V and 1 base from J, with 14 bases between. Germline CDR1 and CDR2: SGHNT and YYREEE (reference sequence). Clones were sequenced by immunoSEQ multiplex PCR, and TCRdb holds only the in-frame ones, with some missing. The sample carries just over 2,000,000 clones, 95% recorded once. The entry originates in a study of shared clonotypes between healthy human individuals. Study-wide findings and caveats: Estimated richness was generally greater in naive than memory subsets.

The chain combines TRBV5-4 with TRBJ2-7; TRBD1 or TRBD2 may be the D gene (5 bases each). This clonotype originated in a man aged 18 to 29 in good health. Sequenced material: naive CD4+ T cells sorted from blood. As for subset: CD45RA+ positively selected. The CDR3 protein is CASSLEPGAVSYEQYF. The CDR3 DNA follows: TGTGCCAGCAGCTTGGAACCCGGGGCCGTTTCCTACGAGCAGTACTTC.